The 28 T cell receptor beta chains below come from one sample, sequenced in a study of T cell responses to AZD1222 COVID-19 vaccine. Measured with immunoSEQ multiplex PCR; TCRdb has only the in-frame clones, and not every one. The data contain about 130,000 clones, approximately 88% of them singletons. The material sequenced was peripheral blood, taken on day 0 of MenACWY control vaccination. The receptors come from an adult in good health.

This clone has a single count. The chain recombines TRBV29-1 with TRBJ2-1, with 9 bases lining up with TRBD2. Germline V gene lookup returns CDR1 SQVTM and CDR2 ANQGSEA. The CDR3 sequence is 15 residues long. Trimming removed 0 bases from V and 14 bases from J; junction bases left unmatched: 14. The CDR3 here is CSVEDLWDLAGREFF. Here the CDR3 DNA reads TGCAGCGTTGAAGATCTGTGGGACCTAGCGGGACGCGAGTTCTTC.

V gene TRBV28 combines with J gene TRBJ2-5; 13 bases align to TRBD2. The trim removed 3 bases at V and 5 bases at J, leaving 6 bases unmatched. CDR1 MDHEN and CDR2 SYDVKM come from the germline V gene. CDR3 size: 16 residues. The CDR3 here is CASSFPGLAGAETQYF. The DNA of the CDR3 is TGTGCCAGCAGTTTCCCTGGACTAGCGGGAGCCGAGACCCAGTACTTC.

This clone was found a few times. V usage is TRBV4-2 and J usage is TRBJ2-2; D gene ambiguous. This CDR3 is 16 amino acids long. V shed 4 bases and J shed 5 bases, with 17 bases lying between them. CDR1 and CDR2 from the germline V gene are LGHNA and YNFKEQ. Here the CDR3 reads CASSRSERRATGELFF. The CDR3 nucleotides are TGTGCCAGCAGCCGCTCCGAGCGACGGGCGACCGGGGAGCTGTTTTTT.

This clone has only one observation. This chain connects TRBV19 to TRBJ1-1; no definite D call. CDR3 length equals 14 residues. Trimming pared 2 bases from V and 1 base from J, leaving 8 bases between. Germline CDR1 reads LNHDA; CDR2 reads SQIVND (reference sequence). Written as DNA, the CDR3 is TGTGCCAGTAGTATATTACGGCAGAACACTGAAGCTTTCTTT. Protein: CASSILRQNTEAFF.

The chain is built from TRBV2 and TRBJ2-7, with TRBD1 matching 12 bases. This CDR3 has 15 residues. Germline V gene sequence: CDR1 SNHLY, CDR2 FYNNEI. J gave up 5 bases and V 5 bases, and 7 bases lay outside the gene matches. The CDR3 protein is CASSSTGTGGDEQYF. The CDR3 nucleotides are TGTGCCAGCAGTTCAACCGGGACAGGGGGCGACGAGCAGTACTTC.

V usage is TRBV13 and J usage is TRBJ2-7; 9 nucleotides align to TRBD2. V dropped 1 base and J dropped 6; count of bases not matched to a gene: 13. The CDR3 is 17 amino acids. In germline, CDR1 is PRHDT, CDR2 FYEKMQ (reference sequence). The CDR3 loop is CASSLVGLAGPLPEQYF. The CDR3, as DNA: TGTGCCAGCAGCTTAGTGGGGCTAGCGGGACCTCTTCCCGAGCAGTACTTC.

This clone has a single count. The V gene is TRBV2, the J gene TRBJ2-7; a possible D gene is TRBD2 (6 bases). V shed 7 bases and J shed 4 bases, with 32 bases lying between them. Germline CDR1 reads SNHLY; CDR2 reads FYNNEI. This CDR3 spans 19 amino acids. The CDR3 region is CASTQLGGTRQTDPYEQYF. DNA of the CDR3: TGTGCCAGCACCCAATTGGGAGGAACACGGCAAACGGACCCATACGAGCAGTACTTC.

V gene TRBV30 combines with J gene TRBJ2-4, with TRBD2 matching 9 bases. Germline loops: CDR1 GTSNPN, CDR2 SVGIG (reference sequence). Trimming removed 4 bases from V and 5 bases from J; junction bases left unmatched: 9. CDR3 length: 15 residues. CDR3 in DNA: TGTGCCTGGACGGCGGGAGGGCCATGGGAAAACATTCAGTACTTC. This gives the protein CAWTAGGPWENIQYF.

This clone was counted only a few times. This rearrangement joins TRBV30 to TRBJ2-2; 10 bases line up with TRBD1. Germline V gene sequence: CDR1 GTSNPN, CDR2 SVGIG (reference sequence). Losses at the gene ends were 7 bases for V and 3 bases for J; bases not matched to a gene: 8. The CDR3 runs 15 residues. CDR3 loop: CASYLGTGDTGELFF. CDR3 DNA sequence: TGTGCCTCGTACTTAGGGACAGGGGACACCGGGGAGCTGTTTTTT.

The rearrangement uses TRBV5-1 and TRBJ2-2; 12 bases align to TRBD2. The germline V gene has CDR1 SGHRS and CDR2 YFSETQ. The CDR3 is 17 residues long. The trim removed 4 bases at V and 3 bases at J, leaving 7 bases unmatched. The CDR3 loop reads CASSNRLAGVDTGELFF. The CDR3 DNA follows: TGCGCCAGCAGCAACCGACTAGCGGGAGTCGACACCGGGGAGCTGTTTTTT.

The rearrangement joins TRBV6-5 to TRBJ2-5; 7 positions match TRBD2. The CDR3 contains 14 residues. Germline V gene data show CDR1 as MNHEY and CDR2 as SVGAGI. Germline trimming cut 6 bases from V and 3 bases from J; bases unmatched to any gene: 7. The CDR3 coding sequence is TGTGCCAGCAGGCCACCCAGCGGGGAAGAGACCCAGTACTTC. Translation: CASRPPSGEETQYF.

V and J are TRBV7-9 and TRBJ2-7; 7 positions match TRBD1. Germline trimming cut 5 bases from V and 3 bases from J; bases unmatched to any gene: 4. The CDR3 is 13 residues long. The V gene's germline CDR1 is SEHNR and CDR2 FQNEAQ (reference sequence). The CDR3 sequence: CASSPGTVYEQYF. CDR3 DNA: TGTGCCAGCAGCCCCGGGACAGTCTACGAGCAGTACTTC. Combining the CDR3 with reference TRBV7-9 and TRBJ2-7 gives the whole variable domain DTGVSQNPRHKITKRGQNVTFRCDPISEHNRLYWYRQTLGQGPEFLTYFQNEAQLEKSRLLSDRFSAERPKGSFSTLEIQRTEQGDSAMYLCASSPGTVYEQYFGPGTRLTVT.

The chain uses TRBV9 and TRBJ1-1, with D perhaps matching TRBD1 (6 bases). With 4 bases removed from V and 6 bases from J, the gap between germline ends came to 19 bases. Germline CDR1 SGDLS, CDR2 YYNGEE. The CDR3 is 15 residues long. In nucleotides, the CDR3 is TGTGCCAGCAGCCTAAGGGGGGGGCCTACGGCTGAAGCTTTCTTT. It yields the protein CASSLRGGPTAEAFF.

The V call is TRBV7-9, the J call TRBJ2-7; D possibly matches TRBD1 or TRBD2 (6 bases each). V gave up 5 bases and J gave up 0 bases, with 14 bases separating them. The CDR3 sequence is 15 residues long. Germline lookup yields CDR1 SEHNR and CDR2 FQNEAQ (reference sequence). This CDR3 is CASSRGDFSSYEQYF. The CDR3 coding sequence is TGTGCCAGCAGCAGGGGGGACTTCTCCTCCTACGAGCAGTACTTC.

V and J are TRBV2 and TRBJ1-2; tentative D call: TRBD1 (5 bases). V lost 5 bases, J lost 8 bases, and 15 bases lay in between. CDR3 length: 13 amino acids. Germline V CDR1 and CDR2: SNHLY, FYNNEI. CDR3 coding DNA: TGTGCCAGCAGTTCGGTTTCAGGGCGAGGCTACACCTTC. Translating it yields CASSSVSGRGYTF.

The V gene is TRBV11-2, the J gene TRBJ1-1, with TRBD1 matching 10 bases. Trimming cost V 6 bases and J 5 bases; bases outside gene matches: 12. The CDR3 loop spans 16 amino acids. Germline lookup yields CDR1 SGHAT and CDR2 FQNNGV. The DNA for the CDR3 is TGTGCCAGCAGTTCCGACAGGGGGCGGATTGGAACTGAAGCTTTCTTT. It codes for CASSSDRGRIGTEAFF.

The rearrangement joins TRBV6-4 to TRBJ2-3, with 7 bases aligning to TRBD2. J was trimmed by 4 bases and V by 2 bases; bases with no gene match: 3. Germline V lookup: CDR1 MRHNA, CDR2 SNTAGT. The CDR3 has 14 amino acids. CDR3 loop: CASSDNGGSDTQYF. CDR3 bases: TGTGCCAGCAGTGACAACGGGGGGTCAGATACGCAGTATTTT.

The rearrangement joins TRBV28 to TRBJ2-7, with D uncertain. The V end was cut by 3 bases, the J end by 7 bases, with 10 bases between. The CDR3 length is 12 residues. CDR1 MDHEN and CDR2 SYDVKM come from the germline V gene. The CDR3 DNA reads as TGTGCCAGCAGTTTTTCAGGTTGGGAGCAGTACTTC. Its translation is CASSFSGWEQYF. The full variable domain, rest sourced from reference TRBV28 and TRBJ2-7, is DVKVTQSSRYLVKRTGEKVFLECVQDMDHENMFWYRQDPGLGLRLIYFSYDVKMKEKGDIPEGYSVSREKKERFSLILESASTNQTSMYLCASSFSGWEQYFGPGTRLTVT.

This clone was detected only once. The J gene is TRBJ1-2, the V gene TRBV3-1 (or the pseudogene TRBV3-2), with D perhaps TRBD1 (6 bases). The CDR3 spans 13 residues. The germline V gene has CDR1 LGHDT and CDR2 YNNKEL (reference sequence). V was shortened by 1 base and J by 6 bases, with 9 bases between the two germline ends. In DNA, the CDR3 is TGTGCCAGCAGCCAAGCGGGGGCAAATGGCTACACCTTC. Protein: CASSQAGANGYTF.

This chain links TRBV6-5 with TRBJ2-5; tentative D call: TRBD1 (5 bases). The CDR3 spans 12 residues. CDR1 and CDR2 from the germline V gene are MNHEY and SVGAGI. Trimming removed 11 bases from V and 7 bases from J, with 17 bases in between. CDR3: CAHSPGSGTQYF. CDR3 nucleotides: TGTGCCCACTCGCCAGGGTCAGGGACCCAGTACTTC.

In this sample, this clone turned up a few times. The chain uses TRBV28 and TRBJ1-1; 12 bases agree with TRBD1. CDR3 size: 15 residues. V lost 6 bases and J lost 6; bases outside the gene matches: 8. CDR1 is MDHEN and CDR2 is SYDVKM in the germline V gene. The CDR3 bases are TGTGCCAGCAGCGAGGGGACAGGGGGCCTCCCTGAAGCTTTCTTT. This translates into CASSEGTGGLPEAFF.

The gene calls are TRBV4-1 and TRBJ2-7; D perhaps matches TRBD2 (5 bases). The CDR3 is 16 amino acids. Trimming pared 4 bases from V and 2 bases from J, leaving 18 bases between. Germline V lookup: CDR1 MGHRA, CDR2 YSYEKL. The CDR3 loop is CASSPERVSVAYEQYF. CDR3 DNA sequence: TGCGCCAGCAGCCCCGAAAGGGTTAGCGTCGCCTACGAGCAGTACTTC.

The chain is built from TRBV6-5 and TRBJ1-2; D gene uncertain. Looked up from germline, CDR1 is MNHEY and CDR2 is SVGAGI. The CDR3 length is 15 residues. V was cut by 2 bases and J by 0 bases, with 10 bases left in between. The CDR3 sequence: CASSYDGSPNYGYTF. CDR3 sequence (DNA): TGTGCCAGCAGTTACGACGGAAGTCCTAACTATGGCTACACCTTC.

The rearrangement joins TRBV6-5 to TRBJ2-7; no clear D. In germline, CDR1 is MNHEY, CDR2 SVGAGI. Between the trimmed V and J ends, which lost 5 bases and 4 bases, there was a span of 12 bases. There are 13 residues in the CDR3. CDR3 residues: CASSPSRMYEQYF. CDR3 nucleotides: TGTGCCAGCAGTCCCTCGAGGATGTACGAGCAGTACTTC.

J is TRBJ2-7 and V is TRBV5-1; perhaps D is TRBD1 or TRBD2 (6 bases each). The CDR3 runs to 14 residues. Germline V CDR1 and CDR2: SGHRS, YFSETQ. Trimming left V 0 bases short and J 2 bases short, with 9 bases between. CDR3 in amino acids: CASSLVGGPYEQYF. CDR3 in DNA: TGCGCCAGCAGCTTGGTGGGGGGCCCCTACGAGCAGTACTTC.

Concerning this clone: At the DNA level, this CDR3 is encoded by other sequences in the same sample as well. V usage is TRBV19 and J usage is TRBJ1-1; possibly TRBD1 for D (5 bases). Germline CDR1 is LNHDA and CDR2 is SQIVND (reference sequence). This CDR3 spans 13 amino acids. Trimming took off 4 bases at V and 1 base at J, with 7 bases between the two ends. Here the CDR3 reads CASSTGPNTEAFF. The CDR3 coding sequence is TGTGCCAGTAGTACGGGACCGAACACTGAAGCTTTCTTT. Based on the CDR3 plus reference TRBV19 and TRBJ1-1, the full variable domain is DGGITQSPKYLFRKEGQNVTLSCEQNLNHDAMYWYRQDPGQGLRLIYYSQIVNDFQKGDIAEGYSVSREKKESFPLTVTSAQKNPTAFYLCASSTGPNTEAFFGQGTRLTVV.

The V gene is TRBV7-2, the J gene TRBJ1-5; unclear D gene. Germline CDR1 and CDR2: SGHTA and FQGNSA. With 5 bases removed from V and 0 bases from J, the gap between germline ends came to 8 bases. The CDR3 spans 14 residues. CDR3 in amino acids: CASSPSASNQPQHF. The CDR3 coding sequence is TGTGCCAGCAGCCCGTCGGCTAGCAATCAGCCCCAGCATTTT.

The gene calls are TRBV30 and TRBJ1-5; D is unresolved. Germline V CDR1 and CDR2: GTSNPN, SVGIG (reference sequence). Between the trimmed V and J ends, which lost 1 base and 2 bases, there was a span of 12 bases. This CDR3 has 15 amino acids. CDR3 DNA: TGTGCCTGGAGTGGAGGGAATGGTGGCAATCAGCCCCAGCATTTT. This encodes CAWSGGNGGNQPQHF.